This paragraph covers one TCR beta chain sequence. After removal of 4 bases from V and 3 bases from J, the junction contained 2 bases not matched to a gene. From germline, CDR1 is MNHEY and CDR2 SMNVEV (reference sequence). CDR3 size: 15 residues. Using immunoSEQ multiplex PCR, the repertoire was profiled, and TCRdb retains in-frame clones only, with some absent. The repertoire includes around 77,000 clones, approximately 90% of them detected once, and about 1.2% sits in the top ten. The sample comes from a study of T cell changes during pregnancy in multiple sclerosis. The chain employs TRBV27 and TRBJ2-1, with 11 positions matching TRBD1. The receptor's source is a female donor with multiple sclerosis, enrolled in a pregnancy study. The specimen comprised peripheral blood, sampled in the third trimester of pregnancy. CDR3 loop: CASSWDRGVYNEQFF. Here the CDR3 DNA reads TGTGCCAGCAGTTGGGACAGGGGGGTCTACAATGAGCAGTTCTTC.